This entry describes one T cell receptor (beta chain). Clones were sequenced by immunoSEQ multiplex PCR, and TCRdb holds only the in-frame ones, with some missing. The profile shows 300,000 to 450,000 clones, around 87% of them singletons. The entry originates in a study of blood T cell repertoires in COVID-19. Trimming cost V 1 base and J 8 bases, with 11 bases left between them. The germline CDR1 and CDR2 sequences are LNHNV and YYDKDF (reference sequence). The CDR3 runs to 14 residues. Specimen: peripheral blood. The origin of this receptor is a woman between 55 and 75 years old with COVID-19, enrolled during active disease. This chain links TRBV15 with TRBJ1-4; weak D call: TRBD1 (6 bases). The CDR3: CATSRVGGAEKLFF. DNA of the CDR3: TGTGCCACCAGCAGAGTAGGGGGGGCGGAAAAACTGTTTTTT.